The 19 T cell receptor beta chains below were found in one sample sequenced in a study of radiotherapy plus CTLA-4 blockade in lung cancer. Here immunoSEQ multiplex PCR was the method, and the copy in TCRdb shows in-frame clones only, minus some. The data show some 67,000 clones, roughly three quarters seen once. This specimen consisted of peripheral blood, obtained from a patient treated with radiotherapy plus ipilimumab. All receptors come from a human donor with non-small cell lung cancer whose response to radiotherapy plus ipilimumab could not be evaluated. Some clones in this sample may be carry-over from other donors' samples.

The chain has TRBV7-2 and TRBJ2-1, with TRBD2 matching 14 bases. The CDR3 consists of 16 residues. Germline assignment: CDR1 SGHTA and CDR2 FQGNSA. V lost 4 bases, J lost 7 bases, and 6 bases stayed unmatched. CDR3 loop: CASSSQTSGGANEQFF. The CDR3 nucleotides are TGTGCCAGCAGCTCCCAGACTAGCGGGGGGGCGAATGAGCAGTTCTTC.

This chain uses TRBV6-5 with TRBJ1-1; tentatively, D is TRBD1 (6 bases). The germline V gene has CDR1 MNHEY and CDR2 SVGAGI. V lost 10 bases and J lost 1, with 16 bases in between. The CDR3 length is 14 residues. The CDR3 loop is CATAVTGKNTEAFF. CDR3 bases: TGTGCCACGGCTGTGACAGGAAAGAACACTGAAGCTTTCTTT.

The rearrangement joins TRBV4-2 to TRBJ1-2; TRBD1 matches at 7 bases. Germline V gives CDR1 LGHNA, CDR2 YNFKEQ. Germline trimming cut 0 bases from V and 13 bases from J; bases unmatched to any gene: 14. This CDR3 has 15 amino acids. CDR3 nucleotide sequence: TGTGCCAGCAGCCAAGAAACGGGACAGCCTCAGACCTCCACCTTC. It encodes CASSQETGQPQTSTF.

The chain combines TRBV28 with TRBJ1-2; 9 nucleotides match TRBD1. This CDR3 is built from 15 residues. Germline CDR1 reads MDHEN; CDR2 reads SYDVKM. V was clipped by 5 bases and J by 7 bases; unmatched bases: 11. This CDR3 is CASSPLGQGSRGYTF. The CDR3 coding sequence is TGTGCCAGCAGTCCCCTGGGACAGGGAAGTCGTGGCTACACCTTC.

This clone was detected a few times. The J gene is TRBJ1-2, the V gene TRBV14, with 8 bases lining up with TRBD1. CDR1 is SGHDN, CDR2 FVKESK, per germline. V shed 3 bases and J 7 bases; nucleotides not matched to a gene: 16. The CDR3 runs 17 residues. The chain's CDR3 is CASSHRTGRGHWSGYTF. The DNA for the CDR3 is TGTGCCAGCAGCCACCGAACTGGCAGGGGGCACTGGAGTGGCTACACCTTC.

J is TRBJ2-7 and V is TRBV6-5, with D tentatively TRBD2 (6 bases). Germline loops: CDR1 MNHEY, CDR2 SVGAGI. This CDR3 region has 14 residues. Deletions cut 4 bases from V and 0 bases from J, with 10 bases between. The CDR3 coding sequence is TGTGCCAGCAGTTGGGACTTTTCCTCCTACGAGCAGTACTTC. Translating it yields CASSWDFSSYEQYF.

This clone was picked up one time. The CDR3 DNA is TGTGCCAGCAGCGGGCCCTGGGGGCAGGGGGAACAAGAGACCCAGTACTTC. It encodes CASSGPWGQGEQETQYF. J is TRBJ2-5 and V is TRBV9; 7 nucleotides match TRBD1. After removal of 3 bases from V and 2 bases from J, the junction contained 13 bases not matched to a gene. This CDR3 is built from 17 residues. Germline CDR1 SGDLS, CDR2 YYNGEE.

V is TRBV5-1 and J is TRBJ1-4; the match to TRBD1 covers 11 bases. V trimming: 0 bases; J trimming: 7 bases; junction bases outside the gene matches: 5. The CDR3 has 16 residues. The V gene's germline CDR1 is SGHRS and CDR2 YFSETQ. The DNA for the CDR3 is TGCGCCAGCAGCTTGGGGACAGGGGGCGGAGGTGAAAAACTGTTTTTT. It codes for CASSLGTGGGGEKLFF.

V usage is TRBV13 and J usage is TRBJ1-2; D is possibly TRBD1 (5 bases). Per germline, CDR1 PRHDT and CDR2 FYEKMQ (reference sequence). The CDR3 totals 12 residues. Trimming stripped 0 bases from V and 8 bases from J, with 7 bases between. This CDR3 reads CASSLGSGGYTF. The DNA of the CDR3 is TGTGCCAGCAGCTTAGGCTCAGGGGGCTACACCTTC. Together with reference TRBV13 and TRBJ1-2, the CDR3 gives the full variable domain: AAGVIQSPRHLIKEKRETATLKCYPIPRHDTVYWYQQGPGQDPQFLISFYEKMQSDKGSIPDRFSAQQFSDYHSELNMSSLELGDSALYFCASSLGSGGYTFGSGTRLTVV.

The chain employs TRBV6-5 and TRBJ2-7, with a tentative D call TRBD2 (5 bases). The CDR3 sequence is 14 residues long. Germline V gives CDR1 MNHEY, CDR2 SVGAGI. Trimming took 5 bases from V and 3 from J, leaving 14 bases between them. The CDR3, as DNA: TGTGCCAGCAGTCCGTCCGGGGTCGTCTACGAGCAGTACTTC. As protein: CASSPSGVVYEQYF.

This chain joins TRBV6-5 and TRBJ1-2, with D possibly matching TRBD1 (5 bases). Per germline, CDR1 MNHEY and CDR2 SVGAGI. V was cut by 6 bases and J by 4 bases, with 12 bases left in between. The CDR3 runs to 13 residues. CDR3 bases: TGTGCCAGCAGATCCGCGGGGGGCTATGGCTACACCTTC. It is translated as CASRSAGGYGYTF.

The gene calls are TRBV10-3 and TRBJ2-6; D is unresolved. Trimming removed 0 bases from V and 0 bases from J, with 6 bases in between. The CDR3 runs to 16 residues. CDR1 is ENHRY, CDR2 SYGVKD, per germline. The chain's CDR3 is CAISESRSSGANVLTF. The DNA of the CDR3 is TGTGCCATCAGTGAGTCGAGGAGCTCTGGGGCCAACGTCCTGACTTTC.

Written as DNA, the CDR3 is TGTGCCAGCTCATTCGTTGGCGGGACCCGGGGGACAGATACGCAGTATTTT. Amino acids: CASSFVGGTRGTDTQYF. This chain uses TRBV18 with TRBJ2-3; D possibly corresponds to TRBD2 (6 bases). The CDR3 extends over 17 amino acids. Germline-derived CDR1 and CDR2 are KGHSH and LQKENI. The germline V and J ends were trimmed by 5 bases and 3 bases, with 21 bases remaining between them.

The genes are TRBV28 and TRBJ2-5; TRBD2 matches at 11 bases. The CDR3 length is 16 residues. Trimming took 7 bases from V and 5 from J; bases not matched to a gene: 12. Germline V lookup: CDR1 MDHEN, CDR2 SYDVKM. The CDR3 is CASTSKVAGGVETQYF. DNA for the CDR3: TGTGCCAGCACCTCGAAGGTAGCGGGGGGGGTGGAGACCCAGTACTTC.

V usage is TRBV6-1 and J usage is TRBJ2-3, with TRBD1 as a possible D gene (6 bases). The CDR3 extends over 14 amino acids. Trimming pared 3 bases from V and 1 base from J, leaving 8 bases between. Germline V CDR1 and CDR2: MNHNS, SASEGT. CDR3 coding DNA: TGTGCCAGCAGTGAGGGGGCTCGCACAGATACGCAGTATTTT. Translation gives CASSEGARTDTQYF.

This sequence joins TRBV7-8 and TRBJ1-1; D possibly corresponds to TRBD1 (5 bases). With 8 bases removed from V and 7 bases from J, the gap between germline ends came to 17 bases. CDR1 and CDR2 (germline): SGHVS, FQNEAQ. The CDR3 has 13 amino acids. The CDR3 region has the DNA TGTGCCAGCGCCTGGGGGGGACCGTATGAAGCTTTCTTT. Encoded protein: CASAWGGPYEAFF.

The CDR3 DNA reads TGTGCCAGTAACCCCGGCCAGGGCTATGGCTACACCTTC. It specifies CASNPGQGYGYTF. J is TRBJ1-2 and V is TRBV19; tentatively, D is TRBD1 (5 bases). CDR1 is LNHDA and CDR2 is SQIVND in the germline V gene (reference sequence). CDR3 length equals 13 residues. Trimming took off 7 bases at V and 4 bases at J, with 13 bases between the two ends.

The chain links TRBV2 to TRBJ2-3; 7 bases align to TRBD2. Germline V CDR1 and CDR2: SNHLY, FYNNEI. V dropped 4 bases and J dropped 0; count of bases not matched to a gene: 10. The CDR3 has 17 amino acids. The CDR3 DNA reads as TGTGCCAGCAGTGTCCCGTGGGAGGGGAAGAGCACAGATACGCAGTATTTT. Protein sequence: CASSVPWEGKSTDTQYF.

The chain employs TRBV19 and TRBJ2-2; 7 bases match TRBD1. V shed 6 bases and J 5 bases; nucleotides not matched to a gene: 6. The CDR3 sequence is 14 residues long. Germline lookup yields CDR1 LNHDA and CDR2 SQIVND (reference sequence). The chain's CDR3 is CASSPGQATGELFF. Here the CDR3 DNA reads TGTGCCAGTAGCCCTGGACAGGCGACCGGGGAGCTGTTTTTT.